Each of the 4 T cell receptor beta chains below was sequenced from the same sample in a study of regulatory T cells in long-lasting Graves disease. Construction of TCR beta libraries relied on iRepertoire HTBI primers and on Arm-PCR targeting CDR3 regions. TCRdb fed the multiplex PCR reads into MiXCR, producing one record per CDR3 protein. The data contain about 470,000 distinct CDR3 sequences, roughly 21% of them seen just once; the ten biggest clones take up 7% to 9%. Sample time point: persistent/refractory GD, antithyroid drugs over 5 years with positive TRAb. Researchers made the TCR library from RNA that was extracted from PBMCs. The specimen was peripheral blood mononuclear cells (PBMCs), collected when the disease was refractory, from a patient treated with antithyroid drugs. All receptors come from a female donor with Graves disease.

To note about this clonotype: This may arise from a read error, as a much more abundant clone is one base away. V usage is TRBV9 and J usage is TRBJ1-1; no firm D call. CDR1 SGDLS and CDR2 YYNGEE come from the germline V gene. This CDR3 is built from 14 residues. Trimming stripped 6 bases from V and 0 bases from J, with 12 bases between. As DNA, the CDR3 is TGTGCCAGCACCGAATCGTCTATGAACACTGAAGCTTTCTTT. It yields the protein CASTESSMNTEAFF.

This clonotype was observed a handful of times. The CDR3, as DNA: TGTGCCAGCAGTTCTATGCGCCTAGAGGTTGGAAACACCATATATTTT. As protein: CASSSMRLEVGNTIYF. This rearrangement joins TRBV28 to TRBJ1-3, with D hard to call. The V and J ends lost 4 bases and 3 bases respectively, with 16 bases between them. The CDR3 is made up of 16 amino acids. Germline CDR1 and CDR2: MDHEN and SYDVKM.

This clonotype has ten or more counts. V and J are TRBV29-1 and TRBJ2-2; 11 bases are shared with TRBD1. CDR3 length: 16 amino acids. CDR1 and CDR2 from the germline V gene are SQVTM and ANQGSEA. The ends lost 2 bases at V and 7 bases at J; junction bases unmatched: 9. Written as DNA, the CDR3 is TGCAGCGTTGAACCTTCGGGACAGGGGGTTGTCGGGGAGCTGTTTTTT. Encoded protein: CSVEPSGQGVVGELFF.

This clonotype was counted only a few times. The CDR3 DNA sequence: TGCGCCAGCAGCTTGTTAACAGGGTCAGCTTACAATGAGCAGTTCTTC. It yields the protein CASSLLTGSAYNEQFF. This rearrangement joins TRBV5-1 to TRBJ2-1, with D perhaps matching TRBD1 (6 bases). CDR3 size: 16 residues. Between the trimmed V and J ends, which lost 1 base and 4 bases, there was a span of 15 bases. Germline-derived CDR1 and CDR2 are SGHRS and YFSETQ.